These 21 T cell receptor beta chains share one sample of origin, sequenced in a study of blood T cell repertoires in COVID-19. Produced via immunoSEQ multiplex PCR; TCRdb's table is partial and in-frame only. This sample has over 100,000 clones; about 89% occur once, and the top ten carry approximately 4.7%. Sequencing input: peripheral blood. These receptors originate from a man aged 35-49 years with acute or convalescent COVID-19.

The V and J genes are TRBV6-5 and TRBJ2-5; D may be TRBD2 (6 bases). This CDR3 is built from 14 residues. Germline V gene lookup returns CDR1 MNHEY and CDR2 SVGAGI. The V and J ends lost 6 bases and 3 bases respectively, with 14 bases between them. CDR3 in amino acids: CASSLRGVKETQYF. CDR3 nucleotides: TGTGCCAGCAGCCTACGCGGGGTTAAAGAGACCCAGTACTTC.

This clone was recorded once. This chain connects TRBV6-2 or TRBV6-3 to TRBJ1-2; D remains ambiguous. V was clipped by 0 bases and J by 2 bases, with 7 bases between them. The CDR3 has 14 amino acids. Per the germline V gene, CDR1 is MNHEY and CDR2 is SVGEGT. CDR3 DNA: TGTGCCAGCAGTTACTCGTACGGGAACTATGGCTACACCTTC. As protein: CASSYSYGNYGYTF.

The gene calls are TRBV7-2 and TRBJ1-4; possible D gene TRBD1, 6 bases. The ends were cut back, 2 bases at V and 8 bases at J, with 12 bases in the middle. The length of the CDR3 is 14 residues. The germline V gene has CDR1 SGHTA and CDR2 FQGNSA. The CDR3 region has the DNA TGTGCCAGCAGCTTATGGGGGCGCGGGGAAAAACTGTTTTTT. It yields the protein CASSLWGRGEKLFF. Supplemented by reference TRBV7-2 and TRBJ1-4, the full variable domain reads GAGVSQSPSNKVTEKGKDVELRCDPISGHTALYWYRQSLGQGLEFLIYFQGNSAPDKSGLPSDRFSAERTGGSVSTLTIQRTQQEDSAVYLCASSLWGRGEKLFFGSGTQLSVL.

The chain links TRBV20-1 to TRBJ1-1; the D is unclear. Trimming took 2 bases from V and 4 from J, leaving 5 bases between them. The CDR3 is made up of 11 amino acids. Germline-derived CDR1 and CDR2 are DFQATT and SNEGSKA (reference sequence). Written as DNA, the CDR3 is TGCAGTGCTAGACACAGCACTGAAGCTTTCTTT. It yields the protein CSARHSTEAFF.

The rearrangement joins TRBV30 to TRBJ1-1; D gene uncertain. CDR3 length: 15 amino acids. The V end was cut by 0 bases, the J end by 5 bases, with 16 bases between. The V gene's germline CDR1 is GTSNPN and CDR2 SVGIG (reference sequence). The CDR3 DNA reads TGTGCCTGGAGTGTTAGCGTAAATTCGGATACTGAAGCTTTCTTT. Protein: CAWSVSVNSDTEAFF.

This rearrangement joins TRBV6-5 to TRBJ1-1; no reliable D call. The V and J ends lost 4 bases and 1 base respectively, with 16 bases between them. The CDR3 is 16 amino acids. In germline, CDR1 is MNHEY, CDR2 SVGAGI. Here the CDR3 DNA reads TGTGCCAGCAGTTTCGCGGAATTCGCTCGGAACACTGAAGCTTTCTTT. Its protein is CASSFAEFARNTEAFF.

The chain carries TRBV3-1 (or the pseudogene TRBV3-2) and TRBJ1-6, with D possibly TRBD1 on 6 matching bases. CDR1 and CDR2 (germline): LGHDT, YNNKEL (reference sequence). The CDR3 extends over 16 amino acids. V was trimmed by 0 bases and J by 7 bases, leaving 13 bases between them. CDR3 sequence reads: CASSQESGAYNSPLHF. The CDR3 DNA reads TGTGCCAGCAGCCAAGAGTCAGGGGCTTACAATTCACCCCTCCACTTT.

The gene calls are TRBV5-1 and TRBJ2-7, with TRBD1 matching over 9 bases. The germline CDR1 and CDR2 sequences are SGHRS and YFSETQ. J gave up 11 bases and V 1 base, and 7 bases lay outside the gene matches. The CDR3 consists of 13 residues. The CDR3 sequence: CASSLWGQGEEYF. In DNA, the CDR3 is TGCGCCAGCAGCTTGTGGGGACAGGGAGAGGAGTACTTC.

This chain connects TRBV27 to TRBJ2-3; 10 bases line up with TRBD2. Per the germline V gene, CDR1 is MNHEY and CDR2 is SMNVEV (reference sequence). This CDR3 is 15 amino acids long. With 3 bases clipped from V and 5 bases from J, the junction kept 5 bases outside the gene matches. CDR3 sequence reads: CASSLASGSIDTQYF. The CDR3 DNA is TGTGCCAGCAGTTTGGCTAGCGGGAGTATAGATACGCAGTATTTT.

This clone occurred a few times. The CDR3 coding sequence is TGTGCCAGCAGTTCGGAGGGGACGGATACGCAGTATTTT. Protein product: CASSSEGTDTQYF. The rearrangement joins TRBV6-2 or TRBV6-3 to TRBJ2-3; a weak D match, TRBD2 (6 bases). CDR3 length: 13 amino acids. Trimming cost V 4 bases and J 6 bases, with 11 bases left between them. Germline V gene lookup returns CDR1 MNHEY and CDR2 SVGEGT.

This rearrangement joins TRBV3-1 (or the pseudogene TRBV3-2) to TRBJ2-7, with a weak D call TRBD1 (6 bases). CDR1 is LGHDT and CDR2 is YNNKEL in the germline V gene (reference sequence). The CDR3 consists of 14 residues. Trimming left V 4 bases short and J 1 base short, with 11 bases between. CDR3 amino acids: CASSPYRDSYEQYF. DNA for the CDR3: TGTGCCAGCAGCCCTTACAGGGATTCCTACGAGCAGTACTTC.

This clone was detected only a few times. This CDR3 reads CASSLGAGGRGDTQYF. Here the CDR3 DNA reads TGCGCCAGCAGCTTGGGGGCGGGAGGGCGAGGAGATACGCAGTATTTT. This sequence joins TRBV5-1 and TRBJ2-3; TRBD2 aligns across 9 bases. This CDR3 has 16 amino acids. Per germline, CDR1 SGHRS and CDR2 YFSETQ. Trimming removed 0 bases from V and 5 bases from J; junction bases left unmatched: 7.

This sequence joins TRBV6-1 and TRBJ1-5, with D maybe TRBD1 (5 bases). V was pared by 2 bases and J by 6 bases, with 17 bases between. The germline V gene has CDR1 MNHNS and CDR2 SASEGT. There are 16 residues in the CDR3. The CDR3 DNA is TGTGCCAGCAGTGAAACCTTAGGACACGGGAGTCAGCCCCAGCATTTT. Translated: CASSETLGHGSQPQHF.

The V gene is TRBV29-1, the J gene TRBJ1-2; no clear D gene. The V end lost 3 bases, the J end lost 3 bases, and 11 bases lay between the germline ends. The CDR3 spans 13 residues. CDR1 and CDR2 from the germline V gene are SQVTM and ANQGSEA. In nucleotides, the CDR3 is TGCAGCGTTGAGTGGCGGGAAGACTATGGCTACACCTTC. Translating it yields CSVEWREDYGYTF.

V is TRBV4-3 and J is TRBJ2-7; D not resolved. Germline loops: CDR1 LGHNA, CDR2 YSLEER. Trimming pared 0 bases from V and 0 bases from J, leaving 6 bases between. This CDR3 has 14 amino acids. CDR3 residues: CASSQEIGSYEQYF. The DNA for the CDR3 is TGCGCCAGCAGCCAAGAAATCGGCTCCTACGAGCAGTACTTC.

This rearrangement joins TRBV10-3 to TRBJ1-2; no firm D call. Trimming left V 2 bases short and J 2 bases short, with 9 bases between. The germline CDR1 and CDR2 sequences are ENHRY and SYGVKD. CDR3 size: 14 residues. The CDR3 DNA is TGTGCCATCAGTGAGACAGCGGGGAACTATGGCTACACCTTC. It is translated as CAISETAGNYGYTF.

The CDR3 DNA sequence: TGTGCCAGCAGCCAAGATCTCGCAGACTTGAATGAAAAACTGTTTTTT. This sequence encodes CASSQDLADLNEKLFF. The V call is TRBV4-2, the J call TRBJ1-4; D gene uncertain. Germline CDR1 is LGHNA and CDR2 is YNFKEQ. Deletions cut 0 bases from V and 5 bases from J, with 13 bases between. The CDR3 consists of 16 residues.

In this sample, this clone turned up once. J is TRBJ2-5 and V is TRBV6-2 or TRBV6-3, with D possibly being TRBD1 (6 bases). This CDR3 is built from 15 residues. Germline CDR1 MNHEY, CDR2 SVGEGT. V gave up 6 bases and J gave up 2 bases, with 16 bases separating them. CDR3 protein: CASSSVGAWQETQYF. CDR3 coding DNA: TGTGCCAGCAGCTCAGTGGGGGCCTGGCAAGAGACCCAGTACTTC.

About this clone itself: One end of the junction varies from germline; a read error may be responsible. The chain couples TRBV9 to TRBJ1-2; 12 nucleotides match TRBD1. The CDR3 sequence is 20 residues long. The germline V gene encodes CDR1 SGDLS and CDR2 YYNGEE. CDR3 nucleotides: TGTGCCAGCAACGTAGTAGGGACAGGGGGCGCGGTAGGTGGTGACTATGGCTACACCTTC. Translating gives CASNVVGTGGAVGGDYGYTF.

The V gene is TRBV7-2, the J gene TRBJ1-2; TRBD1 agrees at 12 bases. The germline V gene has CDR1 SGHTA and CDR2 FQGNSA. The length of the CDR3 is 15 residues. Unmatched junction bases numbered 5, after V lost 3 bases and J lost 6 bases. CDR3 in DNA: TGTGCCAGCAGCTTTTTAGGGACAGGGGGCCATGGCTACACCTTC. Translating gives CASSFLGTGGHGYTF.

The rearrangement links TRBV7-2 to TRBJ1-3; D unclear. Germline-derived CDR1 and CDR2 are SGHTA and FQGNSA. This CDR3 has 13 amino acids. The V end was cut by 5 bases, the J end by 5 bases, with 10 bases between. The CDR3 loop reads CASSREVRNTIYF. The CDR3 DNA reads TGTGCCAGCAGCAGAGAGGTCCGAAACACCATATATTTT.